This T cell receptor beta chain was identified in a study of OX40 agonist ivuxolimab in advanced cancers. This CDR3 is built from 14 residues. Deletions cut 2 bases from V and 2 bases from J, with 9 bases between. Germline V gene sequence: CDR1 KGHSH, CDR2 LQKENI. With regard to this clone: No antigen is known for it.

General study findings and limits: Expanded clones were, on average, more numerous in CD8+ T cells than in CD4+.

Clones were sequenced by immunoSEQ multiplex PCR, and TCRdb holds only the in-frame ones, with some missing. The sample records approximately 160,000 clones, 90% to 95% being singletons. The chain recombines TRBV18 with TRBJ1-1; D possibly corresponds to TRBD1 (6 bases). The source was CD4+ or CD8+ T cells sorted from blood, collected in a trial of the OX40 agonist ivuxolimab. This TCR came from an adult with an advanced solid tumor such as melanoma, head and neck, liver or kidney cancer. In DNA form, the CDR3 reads TGTGCCAGCTCACCAGGCAGGGGAAACACTGAAGCTTTCTTT. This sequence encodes CASSPGRGNTEAFF.